The 26 T cell receptor beta chains presented below share a single source sample, sequenced in a study of CD8+ T cells in alopecia areata. cDNA serving as the sequencing template came from extracted, reverse transcribed RNA. Clones were sequenced by immunoSEQ multiplex PCR, and TCRdb holds only the in-frame ones, with some missing. The top ten hold 10% to 12% of the sample, which has some 150,000 clones, about 70% seen once. Sequences were derived from CD8+ T cells sorted from blood, sampled at week 0. These receptor sequences come from a human donor with alopecia areata.

The chain has TRBV5-1 and TRBJ2-7; TRBD2 matches at 8 bases. Trimming took 6 bases from V and 6 from J; bases not matched to a gene: 2. The CDR3 is 11 amino acids. Germline-derived CDR1 and CDR2 are SGHRS and YFSETQ. The chain's CDR3 is CASTGGAEQYF. CDR3 DNA: TGCGCCAGCACGGGGGGGGCCGAGCAGTACTTC.

The chain links TRBV7-3 to TRBJ2-2; D not certain. V shed 2 bases and J shed 1 base, with 23 bases lying between them. The V gene's germline CDR1 is SGHTA and CDR2 FQGTGA. The CDR3 runs to 20 residues. The CDR3 sequence: CASSLGDGNTPPKNTGELFF. As DNA, the CDR3 is TGTGCCAGCAGCTTAGGTGACGGAAACACCCCACCAAAGAACACCGGGGAGCTGTTTTTT.

The chain links TRBV30 to TRBJ2-7, with a weak D call TRBD2 (5 bases). The germline V gene has CDR1 GTSNPN and CDR2 SVGIG (reference sequence). This CDR3 contains 12 residues. The V gene lost 2 bases and the J gene lost 5 bases, with 10 bases spanning the gap. CDR3 DNA: TGTGCCTGGAGTATAACCGGGGACGAGCAGTACTTC. It encodes CAWSITGDEQYF. The full variable domain, its missing parts supplied by reference TRBV30 and TRBJ2-7, is SQTIHQWPATLVQPVGSPLSLECTVEGTSNPNLYWYRQAAGRGLQLLFYSVGIGQISSEVPQNLSASRPQDRQFILSSKKLLLSDSGFYLCAWSITGDEQYFGPGTRLTVT.

This clone has just one count. CDR3 nucleotides: TGTGCCAGCAGGGCCCCGGGACAGGGGGTCGAGCAGTACTTC. Its translation is CASRAPGQGVEQYF. V usage is TRBV28 and J usage is TRBJ2-7; TRBD1 aligns across 11 bases. V shed 6 bases and J 6 bases; nucleotides not matched to a gene: 7. Germline values: CDR1 MDHEN, CDR2 SYDVKM. CDR3 length: 14 amino acids.

V gene TRBV18 combines with J gene TRBJ2-5, with 9 bases lining up with TRBD2. The CDR3 is 17 residues long. Trimming cost V 3 bases and J 2 bases; bases outside gene matches: 10. From germline, CDR1 is KGHSH and CDR2 LQKENI. The CDR3 coding sequence is TGTGCCAGCTCACCGTTGTCAGCGGGGGGACCACAAGAGACCCAGTACTTC. Amino acids: CASSPLSAGGPQETQYF.

This chain connects TRBV13 to TRBJ1-6; no definite D call. The CDR3 length is 12 residues. V shed 1 base and J shed 10 bases, with 5 bases lying between them. Germline loops: CDR1 PRHDT, CDR2 FYEKMQ (reference sequence). As DNA, the CDR3 is TGTGCCAGCAGCTTAGAAGGATCACCCCTCCACTTT. This sequence encodes CASSLEGSPLHF. Drawing the rest from reference TRBV13 and TRBJ1-6, the complete variable domain is AAGVIQSPRHLIKEKRETATLKCYPIPRHDTVYWYQQGPGQDPQFLISFYEKMQSDKGSIPDRFSAQQFSDYHSELNMSSLELGDSALYFCASSLEGSPLHFGNGTRLTVT.

The chain has TRBV10-2 and TRBJ1-4; weak D call: TRBD1 (6 bases). Deletions cut 10 bases from V and 8 bases from J, with 23 bases between. The CDR3 runs 15 residues. Germline CDR1 and CDR2: WSHSY and SAAADI. CDR3 region: CATTTGAEGVEKLFF. The CDR3 DNA reads as TGCGCCACCACGACGGGGGCGGAGGGGGTGGAAAAACTGTTTTTT.

This clone was detected only a few times. The CDR3 loop is CASSLVAGSYEQYF. CDR3 nucleotide sequence: TGTGCCAGCAGCTTAGTCGCAGGGAGCTACGAGCAGTACTTC. The gene calls are TRBV13 and TRBJ2-7; D could derive from TRBD1 or TRBD2 (5 bases each). The CDR3 sequence is 14 residues long. Germline V lookup: CDR1 PRHDT, CDR2 FYEKMQ (reference sequence). V was trimmed by 1 base and J by 3 bases, leaving 10 bases between them.

This chain connects TRBV25-1 to TRBJ1-2, with 11 bases aligning to TRBD1. Germline CDR1 MGHDK, CDR2 SYGVNS. The CDR3 has 16 residues. J was trimmed by 6 bases and V by 2 bases; bases with no gene match: 8. Written as DNA, the CDR3 is TGTGCCAGCAGTGAAAGGGACAGGGGGAGTAAGAATGGCTACACCTTC. It codes for CASSERDRGSKNGYTF.

This clone was detected a few times. This chain links TRBV25-1 with TRBJ1-2; D ambiguous. Between the trimmed V and J ends, which lost 6 bases and 14 bases, there was a span of 13 bases. Germline-derived CDR1 and CDR2 are MGHDK and SYGVNS. The CDR3 is 10 residues long. CDR3 DNA: TGTGCCAGCAGCGGACCGAGCCTTACCTTC. The encoded protein is CASSGPSLTF.

A few counts support this clone. The J gene is TRBJ2-7, the V gene TRBV14; no firm D call. The ends were cut back, 0 bases at V and 3 bases at J, with 3 bases in the middle. The germline CDR1 and CDR2 sequences are SGHDN and FVKESK. This CDR3 is built from 12 residues. The CDR3 DNA follows: TGTGCCAGCAGCCAAGAGGGCTACGAGCAGTACTTC. It codes for CASSQEGYEQYF.

This chain uses TRBV15 with TRBJ1-1; TRBD1 matches at 8 bases. Germline-derived CDR1 and CDR2 are LNHNV and YYDKDF (reference sequence). The ends lost 4 bases at V and 0 bases at J; junction bases unmatched: 13. CDR3 length: 18 residues. The CDR3 is CATSINSMPGQVNTEAFF. The CDR3 DNA sequence: TGTGCCACCAGCATAAACTCGATGCCGGGACAGGTGAACACTGAAGCTTTCTTT.

The chain has TRBV29-1 and TRBJ2-7; D gene ambiguous. Per germline, CDR1 SQVTM and CDR2 ANQGSEA. The CDR3 runs 13 residues. Trimming cost V 0 bases and J 6 bases, with 12 bases left between them. In nucleotides, the CDR3 is TGCAGCGTTGAAGACCCGTCAGGTTCCGAGCAGTACTTC. Residues: CSVEDPSGSEQYF.

This clone was detected only a few times. The chain recombines TRBV7-9 with TRBJ2-4; D may be TRBD1 (6 bases). Germline CDR1 is SEHNR and CDR2 is FQNEAQ (reference sequence). Trimming left V 5 bases short and J 0 bases short, with 14 bases between. The CDR3 has 16 residues. CDR3 amino acids: CASSLGQTLAKNIQYF. The CDR3 region has the DNA TGTGCCAGCAGCCTAGGACAGACCCTAGCCAAAAACATTCAGTACTTC.

V usage is TRBV5-1 and J usage is TRBJ2-7, with 9 bases matching TRBD2. CDR3 size: 16 residues. V was clipped by 5 bases and J by 4 bases; unmatched bases: 13. Germline CDR1 reads SGHRS; CDR2 reads YFSETQ. CDR3 residues: CASRATTGTSTYEQYF. CDR3 in DNA: TGCGCCAGCAGGGCGACGACCGGGACTAGCACATACGAGCAGTACTTC.

The chain combines TRBV9 with TRBJ1-1; D remains ambiguous. Trimming shortened V by 7 bases and J by 4 bases, and 8 bases separated the two germline ends. This CDR3 is 11 amino acids long. Per germline, CDR1 SGDLS and CDR2 YYNGEE. The DNA for the CDR3 is TGTGCCAGCGGTGGCAGCACTGAAGCTTTCTTT. This encodes CASGGSTEAFF.

The rearrangement uses TRBV2 and TRBJ2-7, with 7 bases aligning to TRBD1. Germline trimming cut 6 bases from V and 2 bases from J; bases unmatched to any gene: 7. The V gene's germline CDR1 is SNHLY and CDR2 FYNNEI. This CDR3 comprises 14 residues. This CDR3 reads CASRPRDSPYEQYF. DNA of the CDR3: TGTGCCAGCAGACCGAGGGACAGCCCCTACGAGCAGTACTTC. The variable domain in full, with the rest retrieved from reference TRBV2 and TRBJ2-7, is EPEVTQTPSHQVTQMGQEVILRCVPISNHLYFYWYRQILGQKVEFLVSFYNNEISEKSEIFDDQFSVERPDGSNFTLKIRSTKLEDSAMYFCASRPRDSPYEQYFGPGTRLTVT.

V is TRBV14 and J is TRBJ2-4; D may be TRBD1 (6 bases). Trimming cost V 4 bases and J 2 bases, with 15 bases left between them. The CDR3 has 16 residues. Germline V gives CDR1 SGHDN, CDR2 FVKESK. Written as DNA, the CDR3 is TGTGCCAGCAGCCGAGAAACAACAGGGTCCAAAAACATTCAGTACTTC. Protein: CASSRETTGSKNIQYF.

The chain has TRBV10-3 and TRBJ2-3; 7 nucleotides align to TRBD2. Trimming took 11 bases from V and 5 from J; bases not matched to a gene: 13. Looked up from germline, CDR1 is ENHRY and CDR2 is SYGVKD. The CDR3 loop spans 14 amino acids. The CDR3 DNA sequence: TGTGCCGTCTGGGCAGCGGGGTTCGTAGATACGCAGTATTTT. Amino acids: CAVWAAGFVDTQYF.

This clone showed up just once. The chain combines TRBV2 with TRBJ2-5; no clear D. CDR3 length equals 10 residues. The V end lost 10 bases, the J end lost 5 bases, and 8 bases lay between the germline ends. Germline loops: CDR1 SNHLY, CDR2 FYNNEI. The CDR3 loop reads CATLGETQYF. CDR3 sequence (DNA): TGTGCCACCCTGGGGGAGACCCAGTACTTC. Filled out from reference TRBV2 and TRBJ2-5, the complete variable domain reads EPEVTQTPSHQVTQMGQEVILRCVPISNHLYFYWYRQILGQKVEFLVSFYNNEISEKSEIFDDQFSVERPDGSNFTLKIRSTKLEDSAMYFCATLGETQYFGPGTRLLVL.

The chain is built from TRBV7-9 and TRBJ1-1; D is possibly TRBD1 (6 bases). Germline CDR1 and CDR2: SEHNR and FQNEAQ (reference sequence). V was cut by 1 base and J by 6 bases, with 15 bases left in between. The CDR3 covers 15 residues. The CDR3 loop is CASSLVNRVGAEAFF. DNA of the CDR3: TGTGCCAGCAGCTTAGTTAACAGGGTCGGGGCTGAAGCTTTCTTT.

This clone has only a few counts. This sequence joins TRBV7-9 and TRBJ1-1; 9 bases align to TRBD1. The CDR3 length is 14 residues. Germline V gene data show CDR1 as SEHNR and CDR2 as FQNEAQ (reference sequence). Germline trimming cut 5 bases from V and 3 bases from J; bases unmatched to any gene: 4. Written as DNA, the CDR3 is TGTGCCAGCAGCACCCGACAGGGGGACACTGAAGCTTTCTTT. Encoded protein: CASSTRQGDTEAFF.

The sample holds a few counts of this clone. The genes are TRBV5-4 and TRBJ1-6, with 9 bases fitting TRBD1. Germline CDR1 SGHNT, CDR2 YYREEE (reference sequence). This CDR3 has 14 residues. V shed 3 bases and J 13 bases; nucleotides not matched to a gene: 8. CDR3 residues: CASSSGQGGFPLHF. The CDR3 coding sequence is TGTGCCAGCAGCTCGGGACAGGGAGGGTTCCCCCTCCACTTT.

The J gene is TRBJ2-3, the V gene TRBV4-2, with 12 bases aligning to TRBD2. The germline gives CDR1 LGHNA, CDR2 YNFKEQ. This CDR3 spans 17 amino acids. V shed 2 bases, J shed 0 bases, and the junction held 3 bases outside the gene matches. The chain's CDR3 is CASSQLAGGRSTDTQYF. In nucleotides, the CDR3 is TGTGCCAGCAGCCAACTAGCGGGGGGGCGCAGCACAGATACGCAGTATTTT.

The chain uses TRBV27 and TRBJ1-5; D is unresolved. This CDR3 has 13 residues. Germline V gene data show CDR1 as MNHEY and CDR2 as SMNVEV (reference sequence). Trimming stripped 2 bases from V and 5 bases from J, with 7 bases between. CDR3 coding DNA: TGTGCCAGCAGTTTACAGATGGATCAGCCCCAGCATTTT. It translates to CASSLQMDQPQHF.

A few counts support this clone. The chain links TRBV30 to TRBJ2-5; a weak D match, TRBD2 (6 bases). The DNA matches TRBJ2-7 better at its end, which makes the J call doubtful. Germline CDR1 GTSNPN, CDR2 SVGIG (reference sequence). This CDR3 comprises 14 residues. CDR3 nucleotides: TGTGCCTGGAGTAGCGGGTCGGCCTCCTACGAGCAGTACTTC. Protein: CAWSSGSASYEQYF.